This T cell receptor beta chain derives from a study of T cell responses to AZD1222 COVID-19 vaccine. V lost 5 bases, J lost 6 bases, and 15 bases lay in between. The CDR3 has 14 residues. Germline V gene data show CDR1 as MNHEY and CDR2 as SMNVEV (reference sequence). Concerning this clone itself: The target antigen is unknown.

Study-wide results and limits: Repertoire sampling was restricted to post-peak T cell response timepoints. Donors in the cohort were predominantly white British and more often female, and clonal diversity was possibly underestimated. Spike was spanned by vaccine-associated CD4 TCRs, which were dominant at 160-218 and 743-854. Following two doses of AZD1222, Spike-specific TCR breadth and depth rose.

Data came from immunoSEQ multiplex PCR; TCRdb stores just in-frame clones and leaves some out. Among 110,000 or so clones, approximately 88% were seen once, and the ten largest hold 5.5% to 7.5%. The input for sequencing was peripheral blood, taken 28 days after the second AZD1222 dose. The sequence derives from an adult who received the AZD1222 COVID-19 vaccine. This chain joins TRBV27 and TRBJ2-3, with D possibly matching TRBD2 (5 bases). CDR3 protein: CASSPLVSGDTQYF. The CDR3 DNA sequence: TGTGCCAGCAGTCCACTAGTTAGTGGGGATACGCAGTATTTT.